These 11 T cell receptor beta chains share one sample of origin, sequenced in a study of blood T cell repertoires in COVID-19. Clones were sequenced by immunoSEQ multiplex PCR, and TCRdb holds only the in-frame ones, with some missing. This sample has about 180,000 clones; around 86% occur once, and the top ten carry under 9.5%. The sequenced sample consisted of peripheral blood. These TCRs come from a man in his fifties or sixties with active or convalescent COVID-19.

The genes are TRBV7-9 and TRBJ2-7; 11 nucleotides match TRBD2. The V gene end was trimmed by 3 bases and the J gene end by 4 bases; junction bases not matched to a gene: 5. The CDR3 extends over 15 amino acids. The germline V gene has CDR1 SEHNR and CDR2 FQNEAQ (reference sequence). The CDR3 coding sequence is TGTGCCAGCAGCTTCGATGGGACTAGCGGTTACGAGCAGTACTTC. It codes for CASSFDGTSGYEQYF. Variable domain in full (rest from reference TRBV7-9 and TRBJ2-7): DTGVSQNPRHKITKRGQNVTFRCDPISEHNRLYWYRQTLGQGPEFLTYFQNEAQLEKSRLLSDRFSAERPKGSFSTLEIQRTEQGDSAMYLCASSFDGTSGYEQYFGPGTRLTVT.

This clone was seen a few times. CDR3: CASSSAGTTVSYEQYF. For the CDR3, the DNA is TGCGCCAGCAGCTCGGCCGGGACAACTGTTTCCTACGAGCAGTACTTC. The chain carries TRBV5-1 and TRBJ2-7; D possibly corresponds to TRBD1 (6 bases). The V end lost 3 bases, the J end lost 1 base, and 17 bases lay between the germline ends. The germline V gene encodes CDR1 SGHRS and CDR2 YFSETQ. The CDR3 is 16 amino acids.

The chain carries TRBV7-3 and TRBJ1-1; D not resolved. Trimming took 2 bases from V and 5 from J, leaving 12 bases between them. This CDR3 contains 14 residues. CDR1 is SGHTA and CDR2 is FQGTGA in the germline V gene. The CDR3 region has the DNA TGTGCCAGCAGCTTATTCGAGCGAGGGACTGAAGCTTTCTTT. It codes for CASSLFERGTEAFF.

V gene TRBV7-9 combines with J gene TRBJ2-7; 12 positions match TRBD1. This CDR3 comprises 15 residues. Germline CDR1 reads SEHNR; CDR2 reads FQNEAQ (reference sequence). The ends lost 0 bases at V and 4 bases at J; junction bases unmatched: 1. The CDR3 spells CASSLAGQGAYEQYF. CDR3 DNA: TGTGCCAGCAGCTTAGCGGGACAGGGGGCTTACGAGCAGTACTTC. Full variable domain (rest looked up from reference TRBV7-9 and TRBJ2-7): DTGVSQNPRHKITKRGQNVTFRCDPISEHNRLYWYRQTLGQGPEFLTYFQNEAQLEKSRLLSDRFSAERPKGSFSTLEIQRTEQGDSAMYLCASSLAGQGAYEQYFGPGTRLTVT.

This chain links TRBV28 with TRBJ1-1; 9 bases are shared with TRBD1. The CDR3 spans 15 residues. V was clipped by 10 bases and J by 7 bases; unmatched bases: 16. The V gene's germline CDR1 is MDHEN and CDR2 SYDVKM. The DNA of the CDR3 is TGTGCCACCAACGGAATAAACAGGGGGCGTAATGAAGCTTTCTTT. This codes for CATNGINRGRNEAFF.

This sequence joins TRBV6-5 and TRBJ2-7; D is ambiguous. The CDR3 is 13 residues long. Germline-derived CDR1 and CDR2 are MNHEY and SVGAGI. The V and J ends lost 8 bases and 4 bases respectively, with 15 bases between them. This CDR3 is CASHVGTEYEQYF. DNA of the CDR3: TGTGCCAGCCACGTTGGCACAGAATACGAGCAGTACTTC.

V and J are TRBV10-3 and TRBJ1-3; a weak D match, TRBD1 (5 bases). V was trimmed by 7 bases and J by 0 bases, leaving 13 bases between them. The CDR3 runs 15 residues. Germline V CDR1 and CDR2: ENHRY, SYGVKD. CDR3 DNA: TGTGCCATCATCGACAGTGGAAGCTCTGGAAACACCATATATTTT. It encodes CAIIDSGSSGNTIYF.

V and J are TRBV19 and TRBJ1-5; no definite D call. The germline V and J ends were trimmed by 7 bases and 5 bases, with 12 bases remaining between them. CDR1 LNHDA and CDR2 SQIVND come from the germline V gene (reference sequence). The CDR3 contains 13 residues. The CDR3, as DNA: TGTGCCAGTACGCGCGGGCAGGATCAGCCCCAGCATTTT. It yields the protein CASTRGQDQPQHF.

The CDR3 region is CASSISLSYGYTF. The CDR3 DNA reads as TGTGCCAGCAGCATATCCCTCAGTTATGGCTACACCTTC. The chain joins TRBV11-2 to TRBJ1-2; no reliable D call. Trimming removed 5 bases at V and 5 bases at J, with 12 bases between. CDR1 and CDR2 from the germline V gene are SGHAT and FQNNGV. The CDR3 extends over 13 amino acids.

V gene TRBV19 combines with J gene TRBJ2-5; 10 bases agree with TRBD1. CDR3 size: 13 residues. Germline values: CDR1 LNHDA, CDR2 SQIVND (reference sequence). The trim removed 10 bases at V and 5 bases at J, leaving 7 bases unmatched. The CDR3 is CATRQGAGETQYF. DNA for the CDR3: TGTGCCACCCGACAGGGGGCAGGGGAGACCCAGTACTTC.

This rearrangement joins TRBV5-4 to TRBJ2-5; D is uncertain. Trimming removed 3 bases at V and 3 bases at J, with 12 bases between. Germline V gene lookup returns CDR1 SGHNT and CDR2 YYREEE (reference sequence). The CDR3 length is 14 residues. The CDR3 is CASSSVLRKETQYF. The CDR3 DNA reads as TGTGCCAGCAGCTCCGTTTTGCGAAAAGAGACCCAGTACTTC.